This T cell receptor beta chain was captured by sequencing in a study of T cell changes during pregnancy in multiple sclerosis. V was cut by 5 bases and J by 7 bases, with 22 bases left in between. Germline loops: CDR1 GTSNPN, CDR2 SVGIG (reference sequence). There are 15 residues in the CDR3. Only in-frame clones appear in the TCRdb table, and some are missing; sequencing was by immunoSEQ multiplex PCR. The sample lists about 52,000 clones; over 80% were seen once. This TCR was recovered from a female donor with multiple sclerosis, enrolled in a pregnancy study. The chain is built from TRBV30 and TRBJ2-3; D might be TRBD1 (6 bases). Sequencing used CD4+ T cells from peripheral blood mononuclear cells, obtained in the third trimester of pregnancy. CDR3 bases: TGTGCCTGGTTGGGGATAGCCCCAAGGGGGAATACGCAGTATTTT. This codes for CAWLGIAPRGNTQYF.